Listed here is a single T cell receptor beta chain. The antigen is not known. The data originate from a study of OX40 agonist ivuxolimab in advanced cancers. In the study overall: Intravenous ivuxolimab was administered to patients every 2 weeks at 0.01 to 10 mg/kg.

Findings and limits, study-wide: Average numbers of expanded clones were greater in CD8+ T cells than in CD4+. Certain nonresponding patients likewise had low normalized T-cell clonal expansion.

Libraries were prepared by immunoSEQ multiplex PCR; TCRdb keeps only in-frame clonotypes and omits some of them. Here the sample spans roughly 41,000 clones, roughly 86% being singletons. Blood specimens came from baseline, cycle 4 day 1, and cycle 7 day 1. The material was CD4+ or CD8+ T cells sorted from blood, obtained in a trial of the OX40 agonist ivuxolimab. This TCR was recovered from an adult with an advanced solid tumor such as melanoma, head and neck, liver or kidney cancer.

CDR3 DNA: TGTGCCAGCTCCCCTACTAGCGGGGGGGCCTTTCAAGAGACCCAGTACTTC. Translation gives CASSPTSGGAFQETQYF. The rearrangement joins TRBV18 to TRBJ2-5, with 13 nucleotides matching TRBD2. CDR1 KGHSH and CDR2 LQKENI come from the germline V gene. The length of the CDR3 is 17 residues. The ends lost 6 bases at V and 2 bases at J; junction bases unmatched: 9.